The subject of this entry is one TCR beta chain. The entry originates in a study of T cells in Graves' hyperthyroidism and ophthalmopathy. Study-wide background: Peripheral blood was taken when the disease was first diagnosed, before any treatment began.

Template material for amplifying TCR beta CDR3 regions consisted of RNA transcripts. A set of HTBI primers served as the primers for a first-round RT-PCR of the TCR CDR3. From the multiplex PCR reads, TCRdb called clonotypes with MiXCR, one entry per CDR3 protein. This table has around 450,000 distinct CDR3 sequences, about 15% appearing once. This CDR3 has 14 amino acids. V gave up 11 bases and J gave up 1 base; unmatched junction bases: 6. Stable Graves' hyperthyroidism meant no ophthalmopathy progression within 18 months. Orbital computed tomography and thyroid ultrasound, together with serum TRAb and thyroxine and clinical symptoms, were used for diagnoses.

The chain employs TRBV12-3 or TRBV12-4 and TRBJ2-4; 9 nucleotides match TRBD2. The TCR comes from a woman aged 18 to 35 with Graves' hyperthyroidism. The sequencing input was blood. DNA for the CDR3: TGTGCCTGCGGGGGGGCCTCGGCCAAAAACATTCAGTACTTC. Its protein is CACGGASAKNIQYF.